The next 14 T cell receptor beta chains were all read from a single sample in a study of T cells in Graves' hyperthyroidism and ophthalmopathy. The CDR3 regions of TCR beta were amplified from RNA transcripts. The HTBI primer set was used in a first-round RT-PCR of the TCR CDR3. One entry per CDR3 protein, called by TCRdb with MiXCR from the multiplex PCR reads. The sample records more than 350,000 distinct CDR3 sequences, about 14% being singletons. Input material: blood. These receptor sequences come from a woman aged 30 to 39 with Graves' ophthalmopathy.

This clonotype was recorded at least ten times. The chain links TRBV28 to TRBJ1-5; D remains unclear. V was cut by 2 bases and J by 0 bases, with 11 bases left in between. CDR3 size: 16 residues. Germline V lookup: CDR1 MDHEN, CDR2 SYDVKM. Here the CDR3 DNA reads TGTGCCAGCAGTTTACCGGTCGGGAATAGCAATCAGCCCCAGCATTTT. The encoded protein is CASSLPVGNSNQPQHF.

As DNA, the CDR3 is TGTGCCAGCAGTGAAGCGGTCAGAGGCAACAATCAGCCCCAGCATTTT. Protein: CASSEAVRGNNQPQHF. This chain connects TRBV6-1 to TRBJ1-5; D not certain. Germline CDR1 reads MNHNS; CDR2 reads SASEGT. The CDR3 has 16 residues. The ends were cut back, 0 bases at V and 3 bases at J, with 12 bases in the middle.

At least ten counts were recorded for this clonotype. This chain uses TRBV18 with TRBJ2-5; TRBD1 matches at 8 bases. The CDR3 is made up of 14 amino acids. The V segment lost 3 bases and the J segment 3 bases; nucleotides outside the gene matches: 3. Germline V CDR1 and CDR2: KGHSH, LQKENI. The CDR3 bases are TGTGCCAGCTCACCGCGGACAGGGAAAGAGACCCAGTACTTC. Protein: CASSPRTGKETQYF. The variable domain in full, with the rest retrieved from reference TRBV18 and TRBJ2-5, is NAGVMQNPRHLVRRRGQEARLRCSPMKGHSHVYWYRQLPEEGLKFMVYLQKENIIDESGMPKERFSAEFPKEGPSILRIQQVVRGDSAAYFCASSPRTGKETQYFGPGTRLLVL.

This clonotype was observed a few times. The genes are TRBV19 and TRBJ1-1; 8 nucleotides align to TRBD1. Germline V gives CDR1 LNHDA, CDR2 SQIVND (reference sequence). V lost 4 bases to trimming and J lost 1 base; unmatched junction nucleotides: 2. The CDR3 sequence is 14 residues long. The CDR3 nucleotides read TGTGCCAGTAGTAAAACAGGGGGGAACACTGAAGCTTTCTTT. Amino acids: CASSKTGGNTEAFF. The full variable domain, in which reference TRBV19 and TRBJ1-1 provide the parts outside the CDR3, is DGGITQSPKYLFRKEGQNVTLSCEQNLNHDAMYWYRQDPGQGLRLIYYSQIVNDFQKGDIAEGYSVSREKKESFPLTVTSAQKNPTAFYLCASSKTGGNTEAFFGQGTRLTVV.

In its sample, this clonotype was seen many times. The CDR3 spells CASRLAGGPGWTDTQYF. The CDR3 DNA sequence: TGCGCCAGCAGACTAGCGGGGGGGCCGGGTTGGACAGATACGCAGTATTTT. The V and J genes are TRBV5-1 and TRBJ2-3, with 13 bases lining up with TRBD2. The germline V gene encodes CDR1 SGHRS and CDR2 YFSETQ. Trimming took 5 bases from V and 3 from J; bases not matched to a gene: 9. The CDR3 covers 17 residues.

The sample holds many counts of this clonotype. CDR3: CAISEGLAGGYNEQFF. CDR3 bases: TGTGCCATCAGCGAGGGACTAGCGGGGGGTTACAATGAGCAGTTCTTC. J is TRBJ2-1 and V is TRBV10-3; 15 positions agree with TRBD2. CDR3 length: 16 amino acids. V shed 6 bases, J shed 4 bases, and the junction held 4 bases outside the gene matches. Germline CDR1 is ENHRY and CDR2 is SYGVKD.

This chain links TRBV6-4 with TRBJ1-5; TRBD1 might be the D (5 bases). V lost 6 bases and J lost 9, with 12 bases in between. The CDR3 runs to 12 residues. The germline V gene has CDR1 MRHNA and CDR2 SNTAGT. The CDR3 DNA reads TGTGCCAGCAGGACCGGGGCCGCGCCCCAGCATTTT. Amino acids: CASRTGAAPQHF.

This clonotype has ten or more counts. V gene TRBV9 combines with J gene TRBJ2-2; D remains ambiguous. The CDR3 is 16 residues long. The germline V gene has CDR1 SGDLS and CDR2 YYNGEE. The V gene lost 4 bases and the J gene lost 2 bases, with 15 bases spanning the gap. CDR3 in DNA: TGTGCCAGCAGCCGAACTCCGCGGAGTAACACCGGGGAGCTGTTTTTT. Residues: CASSRTPRSNTGELFF.

About this clonotype itself: A much larger clone sits a single nucleotide away, making a read error possible. The J gene is TRBJ2-1, the V gene TRBV5-1; 8 nucleotides match TRBD1. The ends lost 4 bases at V and 8 bases at J; junction bases unmatched: 8. Germline V gene lookup returns CDR1 SGHRS and CDR2 YFSETQ. The CDR3 is 14 residues long. The CDR3 is CASSPTGVSDEQFF. CDR3 DNA sequence: TGCGCCAGCAGCCCGACAGGGGTATCAGATGAGCAGTTCTTC.

In its sample, this clonotype was seen a few times. The chain couples TRBV19 to TRBJ1-5; weak D call: TRBD1 (5 bases). Deletions cut 3 bases from V and 6 bases from J, with 12 bases between. CDR1 LNHDA and CDR2 SQIVND come from the germline V gene (reference sequence). This CDR3 is 14 amino acids long. DNA of the CDR3: TGTGCCAGTAGTATCTCAGGGTCGGGTCAGCCCCAGCATTTT. Translation gives CASSISGSGQPQHF.

At least ten counts were recorded for this clonotype. The chain employs TRBV3-1 and TRBJ2-6; possible D gene TRBD1, 5 bases. The CDR3 is made up of 15 amino acids. V dropped 0 bases and J dropped 4 bases, with 7 bases sitting between them. Germline V lookup: CDR1 LGHDT, CDR2 YNNKEL (reference sequence). The CDR3 DNA reads TGTGCCAGCAGCCAAGACAGGGCCGGGGCCAACGTCCTGACTTTC. Translating it yields CASSQDRAGANVLTF. The entire variable domain, with the rest obtained from reference TRBV3-1 and TRBJ2-6, is as follows: DTAVSQTPKYLVTQMGNDKSIKCEQNLGHDTMYWYKQDSKKFLKIMFSYNNKELIINETVPNRFSPKSPDKAHLNLHINSLELGDSAVYFCASSQDRAGANVLTFGAGSRLTVL.

V usage is TRBV28 and J usage is TRBJ1-5; D may be TRBD1 (6 bases). V was trimmed by 7 bases and J by 5 bases, leaving 9 bases between them. The germline CDR1 and CDR2 sequences are MDHEN and SYDVKM. The CDR3 is 12 residues long. This chain's CDR3 is CASKQGHQPQHF. CDR3 bases: TGTGCCAGCAAGCAGGGGCATCAGCCCCAGCATTTT.

This chain connects TRBV5-4 to TRBJ1-1, with D possibly being TRBD1 (5 bases). V dropped 4 bases and J dropped 1 base, with 14 bases sitting between them. CDR1 is SGHNT and CDR2 is YYREEE in the germline V gene (reference sequence). The CDR3 consists of 15 residues. Here the CDR3 DNA reads TGTGCCAGCAGCCAACCGGGACGTTGGAACACTGAAGCTTTCTTT. Translating gives CASSQPGRWNTEAFF.

This clonotype was recorded at least ten times. The chain couples TRBV11-3 to TRBJ1-1; the D is unclear. This CDR3 comprises 15 residues. Germline V gene lookup returns CDR1 SGHNT and CDR2 YENEEA. V was cut by 5 bases and J by 1 base, with 14 bases left in between. The CDR3: CASSQSIGWNTEAFF. The CDR3 coding sequence is TGTGCCAGCAGCCAGTCGATAGGATGGAACACTGAAGCTTTCTTT. Filled out from reference TRBV11-3 and TRBJ1-1, the complete variable domain reads EAGVVQSPRYKIIEKKQPVAFWCNPISGHNTLYWYLQNLGQGPELLIRYENEEAVDDSQLPKDRFSAERLKGVDSTLKIQPAELGDSAVYLCASSQSIGWNTEAFFGQGTRLTVV.